These 26 T cell receptor beta chains were all obtained from the same sample, sequenced in a study of T cells and Merkel cell carcinoma outcomes (dated by TCRdb to the early 2020s). Library preparation was by the immunoSEQ multiplex PCR assay. The table was pulled from immuneACCESS by TCRdb, which kept in-frame rearrangements only. Such tables lose some clones; where checked, under half of the loss comes from unresolved V genes, and the rest has no known cause. A total of some 6,100 clones appear in this sample, approximately 80% of them only once. Just under 6% of the sample belongs to the ten largest clones. Source material: tumor tissue from Merkel cell carcinoma. These TCRs come from a human donor with Merkel cell carcinoma.

The chain is built from TRBV27 and TRBJ1-2; D not resolved. Trimming removed 5 bases at V and 2 bases at J, with 24 bases between. CDR1 is MNHEY, CDR2 SMNVEV, per germline (reference sequence). There are 18 residues in the CDR3. Here the CDR3 reads CASSLIPAAPGYNYGYTF. The DNA for the CDR3 is TGTGCCAGCAGTCTGATACCCGCCGCGCCAGGTTACAACTATGGCTACACCTTC.

This chain joins TRBV28 and TRBJ1-1; D is undetermined. There are 15 residues in the CDR3. V was cut by 4 bases and J by 5 bases, with 17 bases left in between. Germline assignment: CDR1 MDHEN and CDR2 SYDVKM. CDR3 DNA sequence: TGTGCCAGCAGTTCGCAGAAAGGAAAGCGGACTGAAGCTTTCTTT. Translation: CASSSQKGKRTEAFF.

The chain has TRBV4-1 and TRBJ2-1; D assignment may be TRBD1 or TRBD2 (5 bases each). Germline CDR1 reads MGHRA; CDR2 reads YSYEKL. This CDR3 is built from 15 residues. V lost 4 bases, J lost 2 bases, and 12 bases lay in between. This CDR3 is CASSPFRETYNEQFF. CDR3 nucleotide sequence: TGCGCCAGCAGCCCCTTCAGGGAGACCTACAATGAGCAGTTCTTC.

The rearrangement uses TRBV19 and TRBJ1-2, with D perhaps matching TRBD1 (6 bases). Germline V lookup: CDR1 LNHDA, CDR2 SQIVND (reference sequence). The CDR3 covers 13 residues. V was trimmed by 7 bases and J by 8 bases, leaving 17 bases between them. CDR3 region: CASTSGQAVGYTF. Here the CDR3 DNA reads TGTGCCAGTACCTCGGGACAAGCAGTGGGCTACACCTTC.

The chain uses TRBV18 and TRBJ1-2; 9 bases are a match to TRBD1. V was clipped by 0 bases and J by 6 bases; unmatched bases: 8. Germline lookup yields CDR1 KGHSH and CDR2 LQKENI. The CDR3 sequence is 16 residues long. The DNA of the CDR3 is TGTGCCAGCTCACCACCGAACAGGGGGCCGGGTGATGGCTACACCTTC. This encodes CASSPPNRGPGDGYTF.

The CDR3 here is CASSLVGPDHEQYF. CDR3 DNA: TGTGCCAGCAGCTTGGTCGGGCCGGACCACGAGCAGTACTTC. This sequence joins TRBV5-6 and TRBJ2-7; D gene ambiguous. Germline CDR1 is SGHDT and CDR2 is YYEEEE. The CDR3 covers 14 residues. The V and J ends lost 0 bases and 5 bases respectively, with 12 bases between them.

V is TRBV6-5 and J is TRBJ1-5; D ambiguous. With 8 bases removed from V and 5 bases from J, the gap between germline ends came to 16 bases. The CDR3 spans 14 residues. Germline V gives CDR1 MNHEY, CDR2 SVGAGI. The CDR3, as DNA: TGTGCCAGCCGACCTGCCTTCCTTGATCAGCCCCAGCATTTT. This codes for CASRPAFLDQPQHF.

V usage is TRBV2 and J usage is TRBJ1-2; 7 nucleotides match TRBD1. Germline assignment: CDR1 SNHLY and CDR2 FYNNEI. This CDR3 is 13 amino acids long. V lost 6 bases to trimming and J lost 3 bases; unmatched junction nucleotides: 4. This chain's CDR3 is CASSGTDYYGYTF. The CDR3 DNA is TGTGCCAGCAGCGGGACAGACTACTATGGCTACACCTTC. Full variable domain (outside the CDR3, taken from reference TRBV2 and TRBJ1-2): EPEVTQTPSHQVTQMGQEVILRCVPISNHLYFYWYRQILGQKVEFLVSFYNNEISEKSEIFDDQFSVERPDGSNFTLKIRSTKLEDSAMYFCASSGTDYYGYTFGSGTRLTVV.

The J gene is TRBJ1-3, the V gene TRBV6-1; a weak D match, TRBD1 (6 bases). With 2 bases removed from V and 7 bases from J, the gap between germline ends came to 15 bases. The CDR3 consists of 15 residues. The germline CDR1 and CDR2 sequences are MNHNS and SASEGT. The CDR3 is CASSEIPWQGNTIYF. DNA of the CDR3: TGTGCCAGCAGTGAAATTCCTTGGCAGGGGAACACCATATATTTT.

The chain links TRBV4-1 to TRBJ1-5, with unresolved D. This CDR3 contains 16 residues. Germline V gene data show CDR1 as MGHRA and CDR2 as YSYEKL. V was cut by 3 bases and J by 2 bases, with 14 bases left in between. The CDR3 DNA reads as TGCGCCAGCAGCCAGGAGGGCCATATAGGCAATCAGCCCCAGCATTTT. Residues: CASSQEGHIGNQPQHF.

V and J are TRBV5-1 and TRBJ1-2; no firm D call. V dropped 6 bases and J dropped 3 bases, with 12 bases sitting between them. The CDR3 spans 13 residues. CDR1 and CDR2 from the germline V gene are SGHRS and YFSETQ. Here the CDR3 reads CASTRERDYGYTF. The CDR3 coding sequence is TGCGCCAGCACCCGAGAACGGGACTATGGCTACACCTTC. The whole variable domain, remainder taken from reference TRBV5-1 and TRBJ1-2, is KAGVTQTPRYLIKTRGQQVTLSCSPISGHRSVSWYQQTPGQGLQFLFEYFSETQRNKGNFPGRFSGRQFSNSRSEMNVSTLELGDSALYLCASTRERDYGYTFGSGTRLTVV.

The chain is built from TRBV5-4 and TRBJ1-6, with 7 positions matching TRBD1. The CDR3 extends over 15 amino acids. Germline-derived CDR1 and CDR2 are SGHNT and YYREEE (reference sequence). V was pared by 5 bases and J by 6 bases, with 8 bases of the junction left unmatched. The CDR3 sequence: CASRDRLARNSPLHF. The DNA of the CDR3 is TGTGCCAGCAGGGACAGGTTAGCTCGTAATTCACCCCTCCACTTT.

J is TRBJ2-1 and V is TRBV27; possible D gene TRBD2, 5 bases. The CDR3 runs to 17 residues. V shed 4 bases and J shed 4 bases, with 20 bases lying between them. Germline assignment: CDR1 MNHEY and CDR2 SMNVEV (reference sequence). CDR3 sequence: CASSSGGGGLSYNEQFF. In DNA, the CDR3 is TGTGCCAGCAGTTCGGGTGGTGGCGGGCTTTCGTACAATGAGCAGTTCTTC.

The chain uses TRBV27 and TRBJ2-3; D gene unclear. Germline CDR1 is MNHEY and CDR2 is SMNVEV (reference sequence). The CDR3 length is 13 residues. Trimming removed 5 bases at V and 14 bases at J, with 20 bases between. The CDR3 DNA sequence: TGTGCCAGCAGTCCGGATTTTACGCGTGCATGGTATTTT. Translated: CASSPDFTRAWYF.

Details on this clone: Other DNA sequences in the same sample also yield this CDR3. The J gene is TRBJ2-1, the V gene TRBV10-3, with TRBD2 identical over 8 bases. V shed 2 bases and J 4 bases; nucleotides not matched to a gene: 13. Germline CDR1 is ENHRY and CDR2 is SYGVKD. This CDR3 region has 18 residues. This CDR3 reads CAISERVLAGLPYNEQFF. The CDR3 DNA is TGTGCCATCAGTGAGCGAGTGCTAGCGGGCCTACCTTACAATGAGCAGTTCTTC.

V is TRBV6-6 and J is TRBJ2-7; D uncertain. The CDR3 loop spans 14 amino acids. V gave up 7 bases and J gave up 5 bases, with 18 bases separating them. CDR1 is MNHNY, CDR2 SVGAGI, per germline (reference sequence). This CDR3 reads CASTPRAVTDEQYF. The DNA of the CDR3 is TGTGCCAGCACCCCACGGGCGGTCACCGACGAGCAGTACTTC.

The V and J genes are TRBV18 and TRBJ2-1; D tentatively fits TRBD1 or TRBD2 (5 bases each). V was shortened by 1 base and J by 7 bases, with 14 bases between the two germline ends. Germline V gene data show CDR1 as KGHSH and CDR2 as LQKENI. The CDR3 has 15 amino acids. The CDR3: CASSPQAGTDNEQFF. The CDR3 DNA is TGTGCCAGCTCACCACAGGCAGGGACCGATAATGAGCAGTTCTTC.

V gene TRBV7-9 combines with J gene TRBJ2-3; 7 nucleotides align to TRBD2. CDR3 length: 15 amino acids. V shed 2 bases and J 3 bases; nucleotides not matched to a gene: 5. In germline, CDR1 is SEHNR, CDR2 FQNEAQ (reference sequence). In nucleotides, the CDR3 is TGTGCCAGCAGCTTAAGGCGACTAGCAACAGATACGCAGTATTTT. Its protein product is CASSLRRLATDTQYF.

The chain uses TRBV5-1 and TRBJ2-7, with D possibly matching TRBD2 (6 bases). This CDR3 is built from 15 residues. The germline gives CDR1 SGHRS, CDR2 YFSETQ. V lost 4 bases, J lost 3 bases, and 17 bases lay in between. The DNA of the CDR3 is TGCGCCAGCAGCCACGGGGGATACAGAGTCTACGAGCAGTACTTC. Protein: CASSHGGYRVYEQYF.

The chain combines TRBV10-3 with TRBJ2-7; D is unresolved. The CDR3 has 13 residues. Between the trimmed V and J ends, which lost 10 bases and 3 bases, there was a span of 16 bases. Germline V gives CDR1 ENHRY, CDR2 SYGVKD. The CDR3 DNA is TGTGCCACCACCGCCGCACCAGGCTACGAGCAGTACTTC. Translation: CATTAAPGYEQYF.

This clone was found a few times. V and J are TRBV6-5 and TRBJ1-3, with a tentative D call TRBD1 (6 bases). Germline values: CDR1 MNHEY, CDR2 SVGAGI. This CDR3 spans 14 amino acids. V lost 6 bases, J lost 3 bases, and 12 bases lay in between. The CDR3 spells CASSLAGVGNTIYF. DNA of the CDR3: TGTGCCAGCAGCCTAGCAGGGGTTGGAAACACCATATATTTT.

This clone was counted a few times. The rearrangement uses TRBV5-1 and TRBJ2-2; D is possibly TRBD2 (5 bases). V dropped 2 bases and J dropped 4 bases, with 9 bases sitting between them. Germline V gene lookup returns CDR1 SGHRS and CDR2 YFSETQ. CDR3 size: 14 residues. CDR3 bases: TGCGCCAGCAGCTTCAGCAGCGGCACCGGGGAGCTGTTTTTT. Translated: CASSFSSGTGELFF.

This clone has a single count. V gene TRBV30 combines with J gene TRBJ2-7; no reliable D call. The CDR3 loop spans 13 amino acids. With 4 bases removed from V and 4 bases from J, the gap between germline ends came to 14 bases. Germline V lookup: CDR1 GTSNPN, CDR2 SVGIG (reference sequence). CDR3 sequence: CAWNSPSGYEQYF. CDR3 coding DNA: TGTGCCTGGAATTCCCCTAGTGGGTACGAGCAGTACTTC.

This sequence joins TRBV7-9 and TRBJ1-4; D might be TRBD1 (6 bases). The CDR3 is made up of 15 amino acids. Germline V lookup: CDR1 SEHNR, CDR2 FQNEAQ (reference sequence). Between the trimmed V and J ends, which lost 1 base and 2 bases, there was a span of 8 bases. CDR3 region: CASSLGQATNEKLFF. The CDR3 DNA is TGTGCCAGCAGCTTAGGACAGGCGACTAATGAAAAACTGTTTTTT.

This sequence joins TRBV28 and TRBJ1-3, with D possibly being TRBD1 (5 bases). The V end was cut by 4 bases, the J end by 1 base, with 11 bases between. Per germline, CDR1 MDHEN and CDR2 SYDVKM. CDR3 size: 15 residues. In DNA, the CDR3 is TGTGCCAGCAGTTCTCCTGGGGGTTCTGGAAACACCATATATTTT. Protein: CASSSPGGSGNTIYF.

The chain joins TRBV7-9 to TRBJ1-6; TRBD1 matches at 8 bases. The CDR3 is 15 amino acids. From germline, CDR1 is SEHNR and CDR2 FQNEAQ (reference sequence). The junction had 7 bases not matched to a gene; V was cut back by 5 bases and J by 7 bases. This CDR3 is CASSRTGQDNSPLHF. The CDR3 DNA sequence: TGTGCCAGCAGCCGTACGGGACAGGACAATTCACCCCTCCACTTT.